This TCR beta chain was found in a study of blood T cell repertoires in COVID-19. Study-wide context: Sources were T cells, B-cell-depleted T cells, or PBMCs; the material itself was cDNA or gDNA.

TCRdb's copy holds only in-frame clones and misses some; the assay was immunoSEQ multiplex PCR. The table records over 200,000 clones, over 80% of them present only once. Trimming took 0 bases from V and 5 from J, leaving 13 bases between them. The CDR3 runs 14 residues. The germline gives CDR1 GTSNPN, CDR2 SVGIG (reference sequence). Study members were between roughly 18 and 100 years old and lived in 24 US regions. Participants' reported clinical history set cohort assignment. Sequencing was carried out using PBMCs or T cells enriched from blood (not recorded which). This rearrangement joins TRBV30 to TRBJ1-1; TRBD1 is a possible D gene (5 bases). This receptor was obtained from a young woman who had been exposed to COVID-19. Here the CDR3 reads CAWSVDGQGTEAFF. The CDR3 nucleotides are TGTGCCTGGAGTGTAGACGGGCAGGGTACTGAAGCTTTCTTT.